These T cell receptor beta chains were read from a single sample in a study of shared clonotypes between healthy human individuals. TCRdb keeps only in-frame clones here, not all; method: immunoSEQ multiplex PCR. Of hundreds of thousands of clones listed, roughly 96% are singletons. Source material: naive CD8+ T cells sorted from blood. The receptors here all came from a young man in good health. CDR3s include the opening cysteine and the closing phenylalanine or tryptophan. Fields, in order: D gene, V gene, J gene, clone size, CDR3 protein, CDR3 DNA. The D gene is left open where the match is weak. For some rows the clone size is stated as once, few or many, or as a class when expanded; others skip it.

D gene: NA
V gene: TRBV7-8
J gene: TRBJ2-7
clone size: NA
CDR3 protein: CASSPKAGTADYEQYF
CDR3 DNA: TGTGCCAGCAGCCCAAAGGCCGGGACGGCGGACTACGAGCAGTACTTC

D gene: NA
V gene: TRBV7-2
J gene: TRBJ2-2
clone size: once
CDR3 protein: CASSSDSTGELFF
CDR3 DNA: TGTGCCAGCAGCTCAGACAGCACCGGGGAGCTGTTTTTT

D gene: NA
V gene: TRBV7-9
J gene: TRBJ2-3
clone size: NA
CDR3 protein: CASSPTGSDTDTQYF
CDR3 DNA: TGTGCCAGCAGCCCAACTGGGTCCGACACAGATACGCAGTATTTT

D gene: TRBD1
V gene: TRBV4-2
J gene: TRBJ2-2
clone size: NA
CDR3 protein: CASSQPTRGQENTGELFF
CDR3 DNA: TGTGCCAGCAGCCAACCCACCCGGGGACAGGAGAACACCGGGGAGCTGTTTTTT

D gene: NA
V gene: TRBV9
J gene: TRBJ2-3
clone size: NA
CDR3 protein: CASSVGGGDTDTQYF
CDR3 DNA: TGTGCCAGCAGCGTAGGGGGCGGGGACACAGATACGCAGTATTTT

D gene: NA
V gene: TRBV7-9
J gene: TRBJ2-7
clone size: NA
CDR3 protein: CASSLETGRRSYF
CDR3 DNA: TGTGCCAGCAGCTTAGAAACAGGGAGGCGCTCGTACTTC

D gene: NA
V gene: TRBV7-7
J gene: TRBJ2-7
clone size: NA
CDR3 protein: CASSETPGYEQYF
CDR3 DNA: TGTGCTAGCAGCGAGACCCCCGGTTATGAGCAGTACTTC

D gene: NA
V gene: TRBV6-1
J gene: TRBJ2-7
clone size: NA
CDR3 protein: CASSWASGGPYEQYF
CDR3 DNA: TGTGCCAGCAGTTGGGCTTCAGGCGGGCCCTACGAGCAGTACTTC

D gene: NA
V gene: TRBV2
J gene: TRBJ2-3
clone size: NA
CDR3 protein: CASRGRADTQYF
CDR3 DNA: TGTGCCAGCAGAGGTAGGGCAGATACGCAGTATTTT

D gene: TRBD2
V gene: TRBV2
J gene: TRBJ2-1
clone size: NA
CDR3 protein: CASGRLAGAVDEQFF
CDR3 DNA: TGTGCCAGCGGCAGACTAGCGGGAGCTGTAGATGAGCAGTTCTTC

D gene: TRBD2
V gene: TRBV13
J gene: TRBJ2-7
clone size: NA
CDR3 protein: CASSRGGSYEQYF
CDR3 DNA: TGTGCCAGCTCCCGCGGCGGGAGCTACGAGCAGTACTTC

D gene: TRBD1
V gene: TRBV5-4
J gene: TRBJ2-7
clone size: few
CDR3 protein: CASSNKGQSTTYEQYF
CDR3 DNA: TGTGCCAGCAGCAACAAGGGACAGTCCACAACCTACGAGCAGTACTTC

D gene: NA
V gene: TRBV29-1
J gene: TRBJ1-2
clone size: NA
CDR3 protein: CSEFGPSTNYGYTF
CDR3 DNA: TGCAGCGAATTTGGGCCCTCTACTAACTATGGCTACACCTTC

D gene: NA
V gene: TRBV11-3
J gene: TRBJ2-3
clone size: NA
CDR3 protein: CASSPGRGATDTQYF
CDR3 DNA: TGTGCCAGCAGCCCCGGTCGCGGGGCCACAGATACGCAGTATTTT

D gene: NA
V gene: TRBV27
J gene: TRBJ2-7
clone size: NA
CDR3 protein: CASSQTDLSSYEQYF
CDR3 DNA: TGTGCCAGCAGCCAGACGGACCTAAGCTCCTACGAGCAGTACTTC

D gene: NA
V gene: TRBV7-9
J gene: TRBJ2-3
clone size: NA
CDR3 protein: CASSLLIAVADTQYF
CDR3 DNA: TGTGCCAGCAGCTTACTGATAGCAGTGGCAGATACGCAGTATTTT

D gene: NA
V gene: TRBV7-8
J gene: TRBJ1-5
clone size: NA
CDR3 protein: CASSLENPTYSNQPQHF
CDR3 DNA: TGTGCCAGCAGCTTAGAAAATCCCACGTATAGCAATCAGCCCCAGCATTTT

D gene: NA
V gene: TRBV27
J gene: TRBJ2-1
clone size: NA
CDR3 protein: CASTFSIGDEQFF
CDR3 DNA: TGTGCCAGCACCTTTTCCATTGGGGATGAGCAGTTCTTC

D gene: TRBD2
V gene: TRBV14
J gene: TRBJ2-2
clone size: NA
CDR3 protein: CASSQDGRAGELFF
CDR3 DNA: TGTGCCAGCAGCCAAGACGGGAGGGCCGGGGAGCTGTTTTTT

D gene: NA
V gene: TRBV25-1
J gene: TRBJ2-1
clone size: NA
CDR3 protein: CASSRLGLKNEQFF
CDR3 DNA: TGTGCCAGCAGTCGATTAGGACTTAAGAATGAGCAGTTCTTC

D gene: NA
V gene: TRBV12-5
J gene: TRBJ2-7
clone size: NA
CDR3 protein: CASGLYQGKFEQYF
CDR3 DNA: TGTGCTAGTGGTTTGTATCAGGGAAAGTTCGAGCAGTACTTC

D gene: NA
V gene: TRBV7-9
J gene: TRBJ1-3
clone size: NA
CDR3 protein: CASSPTRRSGNTIYF
CDR3 DNA: TGTGCCAGCAGCCCCACGCGGCGCTCTGGAAACACCATATATTTT

D gene: NA
V gene: TRBV6-5
J gene: TRBJ1-1
clone size: NA
CDR3 protein: CASRDGWGGTEAFF
CDR3 DNA: TGTGCCAGCAGGGACGGATGGGGAGGCACTGAAGCTTTCTTT

D gene: TRBD2
V gene: TRBV11-2
J gene: TRBJ2-7
clone size: NA
CDR3 protein: CASSTPGTSSYEQYF
CDR3 DNA: TGTGCCAGCAGCACTCCCGGGACTAGCAGCTACGAGCAGTACTTC

D gene: NA
V gene: TRBV5-4
J gene: TRBJ1-2
clone size: NA
CDR3 protein: CASSDSSNYGYTF
CDR3 DNA: TGTGCCAGCAGCGACAGTTCTAACTATGGCTACACCTTC

D gene: NA
V gene: TRBV7-9
J gene: TRBJ2-7
clone size: NA
CDR3 protein: CASRKEGNYEQYF
CDR3 DNA: TGTGCCAGCAGAAAAGAGGGGAACTACGAGCAGTACTTC